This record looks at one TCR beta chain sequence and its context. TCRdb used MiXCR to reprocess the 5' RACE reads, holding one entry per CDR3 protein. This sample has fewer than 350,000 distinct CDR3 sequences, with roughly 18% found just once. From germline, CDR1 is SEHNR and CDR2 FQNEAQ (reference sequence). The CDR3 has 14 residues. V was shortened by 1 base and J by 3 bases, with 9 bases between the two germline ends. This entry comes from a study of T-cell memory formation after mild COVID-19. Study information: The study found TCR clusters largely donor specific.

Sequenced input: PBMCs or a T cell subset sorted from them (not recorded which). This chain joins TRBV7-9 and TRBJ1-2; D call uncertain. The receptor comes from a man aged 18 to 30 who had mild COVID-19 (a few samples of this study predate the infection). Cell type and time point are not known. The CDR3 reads CASSLGPLHYGYTF. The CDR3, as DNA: TGTGCCAGCAGCTTAGGTCCGCTCCACTATGGCTACACCTTC.